The clone carrying this TCR beta chain has just one count. The protocol was immunoSEQ multiplex PCR, while the TCRdb copy is restricted to in-frame clones and leaves out a portion. The sample has about 210,000 clones; roughly 86% are singletons. Trimming took 5 bases from V and 2 from J; bases not matched to a gene: 6. The CDR3 contains 15 residues. The germline V gene encodes CDR1 MRHNA and CDR2 SNTAGT. The sample originates from a study of blood T cell repertoires in COVID-19. The clonotype was recovered from a man aged 18-30 years with acute COVID-19. The sample was PBMCs or T cells enriched from blood (not recorded which). The V call is TRBV6-4, the J call TRBJ2-3, with TRBD2 matching 8 bases. CDR3: CASSRLATNTDTQYF. In DNA, the CDR3 is TGTGCCAGCAGTCGACTAGCGACTAACACAGATACGCAGTATTTT.